This is a list of T cell receptor beta chains from one sample in a study of cytomegalovirus exposure and HLA in healthy donors. This table comes from immunoSEQ multiplex PCR, and its TCRdb copy is limited to in-frame clones, with some not included. The profile shows 100,000 to 150,000 clones, about 81% of them singletons. Sequencing was performed on PBMCs. The receptors originated from a middle-aged man in good health and CMV-seronegative. Each CDR3 is given with its conserved first and last residue. The order of the fields is CDR3 length, V gene, CDR3 protein.

CDR3 length: 18; V gene: TRBV21-1; CDR3 protein: CASTRKGGPGHSSYEQYF
CDR3 length: 16; V gene: TRBV27; CDR3 protein: CASNPVQGILGTEAFF
CDR3 length: 14; V gene: TRBV5-1; CDR3 protein: CASSLGAPKDEQYF
CDR3 length: 11; V gene: TRBV5-1; CDR3 protein: CASSGGQELHF
CDR3 length: 17; V gene: TRBV5-4; CDR3 protein: CASSGGTSGSTLYEQYF
CDR3 length: 16; V gene: TRBV4-3; CDR3 protein: CASSQVPPRGNTEAFF
CDR3 length: 18; V gene: TRBV15; CDR3 protein: CATSRDFGAGGLTGELFF
CDR3 length: 14; V gene: TRBV6-5; CDR3 protein: CASSRGLSTDTQYF
CDR3 length: 16; V gene: TRBV27; CDR3 protein: CASSFTGGRDSYEQYF
CDR3 length: 12; V gene: TRBV30; CDR3 protein: CACPQGSGEQYF
CDR3 length: 15; V gene: TRBV13; CDR3 protein: CASSSSGGGRETQYF
CDR3 length: 17; V gene: TRBV23-1; CDR3 protein: CASRPSGSRNGPCGYTF
CDR3 length: 14; V gene: TRBV7-2; CDR3 protein: CASSLGLGSVEQYF
CDR3 length: 14; V gene: TRBV10-3; CDR3 protein: CAISESGGGGEQYF
CDR3 length: 14; V gene: TRBV30; CDR3 protein: CAWSVRQGWYEQYF
CDR3 length: 15; V gene: TRBV5-1; CDR3 protein: CASAEVSLAKNSQYF
CDR3 length: 17; V gene: TRBV11-2; CDR3 protein: CASSSRTGANANYGYTF
CDR3 length: 15; V gene: TRBV6-5; CDR3 protein: CASRGQGAGSYEQYF
CDR3 length: 16; V gene: TRBV4-3; CDR3 protein: CASSQVWTGGGTEAFF
CDR3 length: 14; V gene: TRBV27; CDR3 protein: CASSRQGGAYEQYF
CDR3 length: 13; V gene: TRBV2; CDR3 protein: CASSEAELPRQYF
CDR3 length: 20; V gene: TRBV21-1; CDR3 protein: CASREKGRQDALYSNQPQHF
CDR3 length: 14; V gene: TRBV11-2; CDR3 protein: CASSLDQGAGGYTF
CDR3 length: 14; V gene: TRBV28; CDR3 protein: CASSPLAPNQPQHF
CDR3 length: 15; V gene: TRBV7-9; CDR3 protein: CASSLETGWGETQYF
CDR3 length: 13; V gene: TRBV6-5; CDR3 protein: CAAAGGINQPQHF
CDR3 length: 14; V gene: TRBV5-1; CDR3 protein: CASSLVGGDYEQYF
CDR3 length: 15; V gene: TRBV11-2; CDR3 protein: CASSPPGTSNEKLFF
CDR3 length: 15; V gene: TRBV9; CDR3 protein: CASSAPDKGAQKAFF
CDR3 length: 15; V gene: TRBV7-3; CDR3 protein: CASSSTPGQSYEQYF